The 19 T cell receptor beta chains below were found in one sample sequenced in a study of T cell changes during pregnancy in multiple sclerosis. Sequenced by immunoSEQ multiplex PCR; TCRdb stores in-frame clones only, minus some. The sample contains about 41,000 clones, around 89% of which appear only once. This sample comprised CD4+ T cells from peripheral blood mononuclear cells, obtained in the first trimester of pregnancy. The origin of the receptors is a female donor with multiple sclerosis, enrolled in a pregnancy study.

Here the CDR3 DNA reads TGTGCCAGCAGCCCGCGGGGTCCAGTCTCCTATGGCTACACCTTC. Its translation is CASSPRGPVSYGYTF. The chain employs TRBV2 and TRBJ1-2; D is undetermined. CDR1 SNHLY and CDR2 FYNNEI come from the germline V gene. The CDR3 is 15 amino acids. V lost 6 bases and J lost 4, with 18 bases in between.

The V call is TRBV6-6, the J call TRBJ2-5, with 16 bases that match TRBD2. The V gene end was trimmed by 5 bases and the J gene end by 4 bases; junction bases not matched to a gene: 4. CDR1 and CDR2 (germline): MNHNY, SVGAGI (reference sequence). The CDR3 is 16 amino acids. CDR3 coding DNA: TGTGCCAGCAGTCGGGGACTAGCGGGAGGGGGAGAGACCCAGTACTTC. Amino acid sequence: CASSRGLAGGGETQYF.

The J gene is TRBJ2-7, the V gene TRBV7-9; D might be TRBD1 (6 bases). CDR1 is SEHNR and CDR2 is FQNEAQ in the germline V gene (reference sequence). The CDR3 runs to 12 residues. The germline V and J ends were trimmed by 5 bases and 6 bases, with 11 bases remaining between them. CDR3 sequence reads: CASSPQGPEQYF. The CDR3 nucleotides are TGTGCCAGCAGCCCACAGGGCCCCGAGCAGTACTTC.

The chain joins TRBV4-3 to TRBJ1-1, with D possibly TRBD1 on 5 matching bases. There are 15 residues in the CDR3. Trimming shortened V by 0 bases and J by 9 bases, and 17 bases separated the two germline ends. Germline CDR1 is LGHNA and CDR2 is YSLEER. The CDR3 reads CASSQDPLGVRQAFF. CDR3 nucleotides: TGCGCCAGCAGCCAAGATCCGTTAGGGGTGCGGCAAGCTTTCTTT.

The rearrangement uses TRBV2 and TRBJ2-3; 15 nucleotides align to TRBD2. V lost 5 bases to trimming and J lost 4 bases; unmatched junction nucleotides: 4. The CDR3 is 16 amino acids. CDR1 SNHLY and CDR2 FYNNEI come from the germline V gene. The CDR3 DNA reads TGTGCCAGCAGTTTAAGGACTAGCGGGAGGGCAGATACGCAGTATTTT. This translates into CASSLRTSGRADTQYF.

The chain couples TRBV2 to TRBJ2-7; D possibly corresponds to TRBD1 (5 bases). Germline V CDR1 and CDR2: SNHLY, FYNNEI. The V end lost 6 bases, the J end lost 3 bases, and 15 bases lay between the germline ends. The CDR3 contains 14 residues. CDR3 amino acids: CASSGPRGFYEQYF. The DNA of the CDR3 is TGTGCCAGCAGCGGGCCAAGGGGCTTCTACGAGCAGTACTTC.

CDR3 nucleotide sequence: TGTGCCAGCAGTTTTTGGCCTCAACCGAGGGGGCTGGCTGAAGCTTTCTTT. This gives the protein CASSFWPQPRGLAEAFF. The chain links TRBV28 to TRBJ1-1; TRBD1 aligns across 7 bases. The CDR3 consists of 17 residues. The germline V gene encodes CDR1 MDHEN and CDR2 SYDVKM. Trimming cost V 3 bases and J 6 bases; bases outside gene matches: 16. Full variable domain (remainder filled in from reference TRBV28 and TRBJ1-1): DVKVTQSSRYLVKRTGEKVFLECVQDMDHENMFWYRQDPGLGLRLIYFSYDVKMKEKGDIPEGYSVSREKKERFSLILESASTNQTSMYLCASSFWPQPRGLAEAFFGQGTRLTVV.

The chain links TRBV5-5 to TRBJ2-5; 9 nucleotides agree with TRBD1. Germline values: CDR1 SGHKS, CDR2 YYEKEE (reference sequence). J was trimmed by 4 bases and V by 1 base; bases with no gene match: 2. The CDR3 runs 14 residues. This CDR3 reads CASSLTTGGETQYF. The CDR3 coding sequence is TGTGCCAGCAGCTTGACGACAGGGGGAGAGACCCAGTACTTC.

V usage is TRBV5-1 and J usage is TRBJ2-2; the match to TRBD1 covers 9 bases. The V segment lost 2 bases and the J segment 5 bases; nucleotides outside the gene matches: 4. In germline, CDR1 is SGHRS, CDR2 YFSETQ. This CDR3 comprises 15 residues. DNA for the CDR3: TGCGCCAGCAGCTTCCGGGACAGGGTAACCGGGGAGCTGTTTTTT. Protein sequence: CASSFRDRVTGELFF.

Written as DNA, the CDR3 is TGTGCCAGCAGCTTAGACTCGTCCTACAATGAGCAGTTCTTC. The encoded protein is CASSLDSSYNEQFF. The genes are TRBV7-2 and TRBJ2-1; D remains unclear. V was shortened by 1 base and J by 1 base, with 5 bases between the two germline ends. Germline assignment: CDR1 SGHTA and CDR2 FQGNSA. The CDR3 runs to 14 residues.

This sequence joins TRBV5-1 and TRBJ1-3, with D perhaps matching TRBD1 (6 bases). Germline lookup yields CDR1 SGHRS and CDR2 YFSETQ. This CDR3 comprises 16 residues. V dropped 0 bases and J dropped 4 bases, with 14 bases sitting between them. The chain's CDR3 is CASSLAVRGSGNTIYF. The CDR3 DNA reads TGCGCCAGCAGCTTGGCCGTGAGGGGGTCGGGAAACACCATATATTTT.

The chain combines TRBV4-1 with TRBJ2-1; 13 bases fit TRBD2. With V trimmed by 1 base and J by 5 bases, 5 bases remained unmatched. CDR1 and CDR2 (germline): MGHRA, YSYEKL. The CDR3 covers 17 residues. The CDR3 is CASSQGTSGSINNEQFF. CDR3 DNA sequence: TGCGCCAGCAGCCAAGGGACTAGCGGGAGTATCAACAATGAGCAGTTCTTC.

The chain couples TRBV29-1 to TRBJ1-2, with 11 nucleotides matching TRBD1. This CDR3 has 16 residues. The ends lost 6 bases at V and 4 bases at J; junction bases unmatched: 13. Looked up from germline, CDR1 is SQVTM and CDR2 is ANQGSEA. The CDR3 is CSVYITGTGGGYGYTF. The CDR3 DNA reads TGCAGCGTCTATATTACCGGGACAGGGGGTGGCTATGGCTACACCTTC.

In its sample, this clone ranks as medium-sized. The chain carries TRBV30 and TRBJ2-7; D possibly corresponds to TRBD1 (5 bases). The CDR3 is made up of 16 amino acids. Trimming shortened V by 5 bases and J by 2 bases, and 22 bases separated the two germline ends. Germline lookup yields CDR1 GTSNPN and CDR2 SVGIG (reference sequence). CDR3 amino acids: CAWDNSDTSSTYEQYF. DNA of the CDR3: TGTGCCTGGGACAATTCGGACACCAGCTCAACCTACGAGCAGTACTTC. The whole variable domain, remainder taken from reference TRBV30 and TRBJ2-7, is SQTIHQWPATLVQPVGSPLSLECTVEGTSNPNLYWYRQAAGRGLQLLFYSVGIGQISSEVPQNLSASRPQDRQFILSSKKLLLSDSGFYLCAWDNSDTSSTYEQYFGPGTRLTVT.

The CDR3 bases are TGTGCCAGTTCAAAGGGGCGCGGAAGCAATCAGCCCCAGCATTTT. Residues: CASSKGRGSNQPQHF. J is TRBJ1-5 and V is TRBV19, with D perhaps matching TRBD1 (5 bases). From germline, CDR1 is LNHDA and CDR2 SQIVND (reference sequence). V lost 8 bases, J lost 1 base, and 15 bases lay in between. There are 15 residues in the CDR3.

This clone was observed at least ten times. The chain employs TRBV5-1 and TRBJ1-1; maybe TRBD1 (5 bases). With 4 bases removed from V and 0 bases from J, the gap between germline ends came to 13 bases. CDR1 is SGHRS, CDR2 YFSETQ, per germline. The CDR3 is 15 amino acids. The CDR3 loop reads CASSPQTAVNTEAFF. CDR3 DNA: TGCGCCAGCAGCCCTCAGACAGCAGTGAACACTGAAGCTTTCTTT. Full variable domain (missing parts from reference TRBV5-1 and TRBJ1-1): KAGVTQTPRYLIKTRGQQVTLSCSPISGHRSVSWYQQTPGQGLQFLFEYFSETQRNKGNFPGRFSGRQFSNSRSEMNVSTLELGDSALYLCASSPQTAVNTEAFFGQGTRLTVV.

The chain couples TRBV7-9 to TRBJ2-7; possible D gene TRBD1, 5 bases. The length of the CDR3 is 12 residues. The V gene lost 5 bases and the J gene lost 4 bases, with 9 bases spanning the gap. The germline V gene has CDR1 SEHNR and CDR2 FQNEAQ (reference sequence). The CDR3, as DNA: TGTGCCAGCAGCCCCCACAGGTACGAGCAGTACTTC. It codes for CASSPHRYEQYF.

CDR3 in DNA: TGTGCCAGCTCACCACAGAGAGCGGGAGGTTCTCCTGGCGAGCAGTACTTC. Residues: CASSPQRAGGSPGEQYF. This chain links TRBV18 with TRBJ2-7, with 9 positions matching TRBD2. V dropped 1 base and J dropped 6; count of bases not matched to a gene: 13. Germline CDR1 reads KGHSH; CDR2 reads LQKENI. The CDR3 covers 17 residues.

The chain has TRBV9 and TRBJ2-7, with 13 bases that match TRBD2. CDR3 size: 16 residues. After removal of 0 bases from V and 6 bases from J, the junction contained 6 bases not matched to a gene. Per the germline V gene, CDR1 is SGDLS and CDR2 is YYNGEE. Written as DNA, the CDR3 is TGTGCCAGCAGCGTAGGGGGACTAGCGGGATTTAGCGAGCAGTACTTC. This gives the protein CASSVGGLAGFSEQYF. The whole variable domain, filled in from reference TRBV9 and TRBJ2-7, reads DSGVTQTPKHLITATGQRVTLRCSPRSGDLSVYWYQQSLDQGLQFLIQYYNGEERAKGNILERFSAQQFPDLHSELNLSSLELGDSALYFCASSVGGLAGFSEQYFGPGTRLTVT.